This T cell receptor (beta chain) was obtained from a study of blood T cell repertoires in COVID-19. Across the study: Material from acute and convalescent COVID-19 was sourced from the United States, Italy and Spain. Sources were T cells, B-cell-depleted T cells, or PBMCs; the material itself was cDNA or gDNA.

The CDR3 is 17 residues long. Germline trimming cut 1 base from V and 7 bases from J; bases unmatched to any gene: 8. Germline-derived CDR1 and CDR2 are MGHRA and YSYEKL. Authors' methods: Quantification of nucleated cells was approximated via reference gene primer amplification. Sequencing was performed with immunoSEQ multiplex PCR; in TCRdb, only in-frame clones are kept and a portion is missing. V and J calls plus clone size are reproduced from that table; the DNA served to infer D and trimming. The sample includes about 180,000 clones, approximately 86% of them seen just once. The TCR originated in a woman aged 30 to 39 with active or convalescent COVID-19. The chain combines TRBV4-1 with TRBJ1-6; 9 bases agree with TRBD1. Sequencing used peripheral blood. This CDR3 reads CASSQAPGTGRNSPLHF. CDR3 nucleotide sequence: TGCGCCAGCAGCCAAGCTCCAGGGACAGGGAGGAATTCACCCCTCCACTTT.